This is a list of T cell receptor beta chains from one sample in a study of blood T cell repertoires in COVID-19. Generated by immunoSEQ multiplex PCR, the TCRdb table keeps only in-frame clones and is missing some. Of under 60,000 clones listed, less than 90% are singletons. Sequencing input: peripheral blood. These receptors all stem from a human donor in a cohort sampled during active COVID-19. CDR3s include the opening cysteine and the closing phenylalanine or tryptophan. D genes are given only for firm matches. The listing skips clone size in some rows; elsewhere it reads once, few, many or a size class.

j_call,d_call,v_call,clone_size,cdr3_nt,cdr3_aa
TRBJ1-1,-,TRBV12-3/TRBV12-4,-,TGTGCCAGCAGTTTCGGACAGTACACTGAAGCTTTCTTT,CASSFGQYTEAFF
TRBJ1-2,TRBD1,TRBV5-7,few,TGTGCCAGCAGCTTGGAAGGGACAGGGAATTATACTAACTATGGCTACACCTTC,CASSLEGTGNYTNYGYTF
TRBJ2-3,-,TRBV15,-,TGTGCCACCAGCAGAGTCGGGGACACAGATACGCAGTATTTT,CATSRVGDTDTQYF
TRBJ2-7,TRBD1,TRBV5-4,-,TGTGCCAGCAGCGTGGGACAGGGAAGCTCCTACGAGCAGTACTTC,CASSVGQGSSYEQYF
TRBJ1-1,-,TRBV5-8,once,TGTGCCAGCATCCCCTCCCTCGGGGAGGGCACTGAAGCTTTCTTT,CASIPSLGEGTEAFF
TRBJ1-1,TRBD1,TRBV24-1,-,TGTGCCACCAGTGGTTCGAGACAGGGGAACACTGAAGCTTTCTTT,CATSGSRQGNTEAFF
TRBJ1-1,TRBD1,TRBV19,medium-sized,TGTGCCAGTAGTACCACACTAAGACAGGGTGAGAACACTGAAGCTTTCTTT,CASSTTLRQGENTEAFF
TRBJ1-1,TRBD1,TRBV24-1,-,TGTGCCACCAGTGATTCGAGGACAGGGAACACTGAAGCTTTCTTT,CATSDSRTGNTEAFF
TRBJ2-7,TRBD2,TRBV4-2,-,TGTGCCAGCAGCCAAGTTGCGGGAGAGAGGTACGAGCAGTACTTC,CASSQVAGERYEQYF
TRBJ2-3,TRBD2,TRBV5-4,-,TGTGCCAGCAGCCGCGGGACGGGAGGGGGGACAGATACGCAGTATTTT,CASSRGTGGGTDTQYF
TRBJ2-3,-,TRBV4-1,-,TGCGCCAGCAGCCACACTAAAAGCACAGATACGCAGTATTTT,CASSHTKSTDTQYF
TRBJ2-7,TRBD2,TRBV28,-,TGTGCCAGCAGCCCCGAGTCTAGCGGGCCCTACGAGCAGTACTTC,CASSPESSGPYEQYF
TRBJ2-7,TRBD1,TRBV19,-,TGTGCCAGTATGGACAGGGGGCCTCCCTACGAGCAGTACTTC,CASMDRGPPYEQYF
TRBJ2-2,TRBD2,TRBV4-1,-,TGCGCCAGCAGCCATCCGGGACTAGGGGTCGGGGAGCTGTTTTTT,CASSHPGLGVGELFF
TRBJ2-3,-,TRBV24-1,-,TGTGCCACCAGTGCTCGGGAGATGGGTCCAGATACGCAGTATTTT,CATSAREMGPDTQYF
TRBJ2-6,-,TRBV7-8,-,TGTGCCAGCGGCTACAGGGTTGGGGCCAACGTCCTGACTTTC,CASGYRVGANVLTF
TRBJ1-5,-,TRBV4-1,-,TGCGCCAGCAGCCGGAGGATTTTAAATCAGCCCCAGCATTTT,CASSRRILNQPQHF
TRBJ2-3,TRBD1,TRBV6-4,-,TGTGCCAGCAGCCCGGGACAGGGGAGGACAGATACGCAGTATTTT,CASSPGQGRTDTQYF
TRBJ2-7,-,TRBV5-8,few,TGTGCCAGCACCGTCCAGTCCCTCCAGAACTTC,CASTVQSLQNF
TRBJ2-5,TRBD1,TRBV25-1,-,TGTGCCAGCAGTGAGGCGACAGGGACCGGCGAGACCCAGTACTTC,CASSEATGTGETQYF
TRBJ2-7,-,TRBV4-1,-,TGCGCCAGCAGCCAAGGGACGGGATTTCCGGACGAGCAGTACTTC,CASSQGTGFPDEQYF
TRBJ2-1,-,TRBV5-1,once,TGCGCCAGCAGCTTGGGCGGGACTCACCTGGGAAATGAGCAGTTCTTC,CASSLGGTHLGNEQFF
TRBJ2-1,TRBD2,TRBV5-4,few,TGTGCCAGCAGCTTATGGGGACGGGAGGCGGTTGAGCAGTTCTTC,CASSLWGREAVEQFF
TRBJ1-2,-,TRBV7-9,few,TGTGCCAGCAGCTTAGAGCGGCCAGGCTATGGCTACACCTTC,CASSLERPGYGYTF
TRBJ2-2,TRBD1,TRBV19,-,TGTGCCAGTAGTATCAGGGGGCTAAGCACCGGGGAGCTGTTTTTT,CASSIRGLSTGELFF
TRBJ2-5,TRBD1,TRBV7-2,-,TGTGCCAGCAGCTTAGGAGGGCAGGGGGAGAGGGAGACCCAGTACTTC,CASSLGGQGERETQYF
TRBJ1-5,TRBD1,TRBV19,-,TGTGCCAGTAGTTTACCCGGGACAGGGGATGGTCAGCCCCAGCATTTT,CASSLPGTGDGQPQHF
TRBJ1-2,TRBD1,TRBV3-1/TRBV3-2,-,TGTGCCAGCAGCCTAACCGACAGGGGAGGCGGCTACACCTTC,CASSLTDRGGGYTF
TRBJ2-1,TRBD2,TRBV9,-,TGTGCCAGCAGCGTAGGGGGAGGGAGCTATGAGCAGTTCTTC,CASSVGGGSYEQFF
TRBJ2-1,TRBD2,TRBV13,-,TGTGCCAGCAGCGTCGGGACTAGCGGGACTCAGTTCTTC,CASSVGTSGTQFF
TRBJ2-3,TRBD1,TRBV14,-,TGTGCCAGCAGCCCCCGGGACAGGGGGAGTTATACGCAGTATTTT,CASSPRDRGSYTQYF
TRBJ1-1,-,TRBV28,medium-sized,TGTGCCAGCAGGCCAAGGGGGAACACTGAAGCTTTCTTT,CASRPRGNTEAFF
TRBJ2-1,TRBD2,TRBV6-2/TRBV6-3,-,TGTGCCAGCAGTTTCCCACTTAGCGGGAGGGCCCATGAGCAGTTCTTC,CASSFPLSGRAHEQFF
TRBJ2-7,-,TRBV28,-,TGTGCCAGCAAAAGGTCAGGCCCCATTACCTACGAGCAGTACTTC,CASKRSGPITYEQYF
TRBJ1-6,-,TRBV5-1,-,TGCGCCAGCAGCTTGGACAGGGTACCCGATTCACCCCTCCACTTT,CASSLDRVPDSPLHF
TRBJ2-7,-,TRBV10-1,-,TGCGCCAGCAGACCCCTGGGGAGGAGGGCGCCCTACGAGCAGTACTTC,CASRPLGRRAPYEQYF
TRBJ2-7,TRBD2,TRBV4-1,-,TGCGCCAGCAGCCAAAGGCTGGGGACTAGCCGACAAACTTTTTCCTACGAGCAGTACTTC,CASSQRLGTSRQTFSYEQYF